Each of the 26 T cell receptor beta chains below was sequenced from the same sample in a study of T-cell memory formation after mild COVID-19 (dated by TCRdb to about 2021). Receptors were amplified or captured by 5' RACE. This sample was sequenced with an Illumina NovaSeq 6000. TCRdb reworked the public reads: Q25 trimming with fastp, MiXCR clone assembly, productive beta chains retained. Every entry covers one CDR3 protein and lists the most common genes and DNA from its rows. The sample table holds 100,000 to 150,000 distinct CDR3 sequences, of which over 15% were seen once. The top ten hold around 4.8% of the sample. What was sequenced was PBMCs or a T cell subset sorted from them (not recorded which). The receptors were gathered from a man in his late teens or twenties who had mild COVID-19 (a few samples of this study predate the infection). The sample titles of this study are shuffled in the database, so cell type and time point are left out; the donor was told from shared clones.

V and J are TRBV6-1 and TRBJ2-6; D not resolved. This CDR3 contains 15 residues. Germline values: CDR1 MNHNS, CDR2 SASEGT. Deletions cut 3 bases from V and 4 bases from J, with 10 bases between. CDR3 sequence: CASSEGWYGANVLTF. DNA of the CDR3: TGTGCCAGCAGTGAGGGCTGGTACGGGGCCAACGTCCTGACTTTC.

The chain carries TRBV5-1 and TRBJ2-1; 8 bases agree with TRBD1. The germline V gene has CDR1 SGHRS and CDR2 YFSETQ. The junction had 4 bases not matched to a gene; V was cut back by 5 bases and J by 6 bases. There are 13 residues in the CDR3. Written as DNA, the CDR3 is TGCGCCAGCAGGTGGGACAGGATCAATGAGCAGTTCTTC. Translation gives CASRWDRINEQFF.

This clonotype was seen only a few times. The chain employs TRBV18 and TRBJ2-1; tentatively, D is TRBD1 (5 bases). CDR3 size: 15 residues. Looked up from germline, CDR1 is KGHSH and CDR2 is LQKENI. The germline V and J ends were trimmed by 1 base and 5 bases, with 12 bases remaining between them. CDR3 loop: CASSPQGLPNNEQFF. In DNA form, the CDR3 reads TGTGCCAGCTCACCACAGGGGTTGCCCAACAATGAGCAGTTCTTC.

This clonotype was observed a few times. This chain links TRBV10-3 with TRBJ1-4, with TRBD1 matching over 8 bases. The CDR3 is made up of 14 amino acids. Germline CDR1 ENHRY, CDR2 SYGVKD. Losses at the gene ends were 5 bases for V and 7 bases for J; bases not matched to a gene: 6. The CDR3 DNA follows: TGTGCCATCAGTCGGACAGGGCAGAGTGAAAAACTGTTTTTT. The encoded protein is CAISRTGQSEKLFF.

The chain's CDR3 is CASRRGTTNTGELFF. In DNA form, the CDR3 reads TGTGCCAGTAGGCGCGGGACCACGAACACCGGGGAGCTGTTTTTT. The chain is built from TRBV19 and TRBJ2-2, with D perhaps matching TRBD2 (6 bases). Trimming left V 6 bases short and J 0 bases short, with 11 bases between. Germline V gene data show CDR1 as LNHDA and CDR2 as SQIVND (reference sequence). The CDR3 consists of 15 residues.

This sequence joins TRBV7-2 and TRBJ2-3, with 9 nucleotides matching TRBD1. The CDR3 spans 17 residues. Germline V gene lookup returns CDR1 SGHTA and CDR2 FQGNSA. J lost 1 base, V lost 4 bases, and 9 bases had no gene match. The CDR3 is CASSSRFGDRGTDTQYF. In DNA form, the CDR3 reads TGTGCCAGCAGCTCCCGGTTCGGGGACAGGGGCACAGATACGCAGTATTTT.

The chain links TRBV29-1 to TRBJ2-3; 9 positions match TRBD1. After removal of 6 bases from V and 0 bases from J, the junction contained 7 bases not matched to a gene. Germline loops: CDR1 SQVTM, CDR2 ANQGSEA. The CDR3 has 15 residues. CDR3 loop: CSVTGGLSSTDTQYF. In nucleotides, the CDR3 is TGCAGCGTCACAGGGGGCCTTTCTAGCACAGATACGCAGTATTTT.

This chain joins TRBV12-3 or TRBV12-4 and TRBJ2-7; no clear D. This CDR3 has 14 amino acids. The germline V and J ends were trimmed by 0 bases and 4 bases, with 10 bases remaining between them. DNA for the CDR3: TGTGCCAGCAGTTTAGCGCCCGGGCCTTACGAGCAGTACGTC. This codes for CASSLAPGPYEQYV.

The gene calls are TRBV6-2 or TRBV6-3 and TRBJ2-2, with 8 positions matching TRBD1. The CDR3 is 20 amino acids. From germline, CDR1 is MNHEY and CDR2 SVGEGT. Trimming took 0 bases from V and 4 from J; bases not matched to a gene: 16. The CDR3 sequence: CASSYSTDREASYPTGELFF. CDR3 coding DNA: TGTGCCAGCAGTTACTCGACGGACAGGGAGGCGTCATACCCCACCGGGGAGCTGTTTTTT.

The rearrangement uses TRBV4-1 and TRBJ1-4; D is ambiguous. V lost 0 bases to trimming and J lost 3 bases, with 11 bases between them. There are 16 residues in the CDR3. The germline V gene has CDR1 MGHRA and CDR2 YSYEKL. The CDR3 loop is CASSQDRRVSNEKLFF. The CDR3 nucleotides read TGCGCCAGCAGCCAAGATCGAAGAGTGTCTAATGAAAAACTGTTTTTT.

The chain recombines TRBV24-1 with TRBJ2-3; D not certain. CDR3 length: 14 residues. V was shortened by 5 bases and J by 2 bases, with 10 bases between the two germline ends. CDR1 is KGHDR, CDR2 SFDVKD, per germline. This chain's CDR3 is CATSARASTDTQYF. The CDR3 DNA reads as TGTGCCACCAGTGCAAGAGCCTCCACAGATACGCAGTATTTT.

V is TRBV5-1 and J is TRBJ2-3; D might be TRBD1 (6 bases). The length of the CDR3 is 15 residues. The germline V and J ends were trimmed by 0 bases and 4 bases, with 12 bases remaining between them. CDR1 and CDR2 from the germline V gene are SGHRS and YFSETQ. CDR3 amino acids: CASSLDGGSADTQYF. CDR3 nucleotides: TGCGCCAGCAGCTTGGATGGGGGCAGCGCAGATACGCAGTATTTT.

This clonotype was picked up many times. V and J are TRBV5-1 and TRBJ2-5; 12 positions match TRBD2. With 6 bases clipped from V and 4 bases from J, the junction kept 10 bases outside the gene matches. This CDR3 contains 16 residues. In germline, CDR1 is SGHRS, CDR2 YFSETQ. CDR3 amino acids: CASTPSGGGIGETQYF. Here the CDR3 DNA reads TGCGCCAGCACCCCTAGCGGGGGGGGAATCGGAGAGACCCAGTACTTC. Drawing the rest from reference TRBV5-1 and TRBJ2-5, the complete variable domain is KAGVTQTPRYLIKTRGQQVTLSCSPISGHRSVSWYQQTPGQGLQFLFEYFSETQRNKGNFPGRFSGRQFSNSRSEMNVSTLELGDSALYLCASTPSGGGIGETQYFGPGTRLLVL.

CDR3 bases: TGCGCCAGCAGCTTAACGGACACCGGGGAGCTGTTTTTT. Amino acid sequence: CASSLTDTGELFF. This chain links TRBV5-1 with TRBJ2-2; unclear D gene. V was clipped by 2 bases and J by 3 bases, with 5 bases between them. Looked up from germline, CDR1 is SGHRS and CDR2 is YFSETQ. The CDR3 is made up of 13 amino acids.

The CDR3 sequence is CAISLGANYGYTF. DNA of the CDR3: TGTGCCATCTCTTTGGGGGCCAACTATGGCTACACCTTC. V and J are TRBV10-3 and TRBJ1-2, with D maybe TRBD1 (6 bases). Trimming stripped 8 bases from V and 2 bases from J, with 12 bases between. This CDR3 contains 13 residues. Germline V CDR1 and CDR2: ENHRY, SYGVKD.

CDR3 residues: CASSLNLENTEAFF. CDR3 nucleotides: TGTGCCAGCAGTTTAAACCTAGAGAACACTGAAGCTTTCTTT. The chain combines TRBV12-3 or TRBV12-4 with TRBJ1-1, with no clear D. V lost 2 bases and J 1 base, leaving 8 bases between the germline ends. This CDR3 contains 14 residues.

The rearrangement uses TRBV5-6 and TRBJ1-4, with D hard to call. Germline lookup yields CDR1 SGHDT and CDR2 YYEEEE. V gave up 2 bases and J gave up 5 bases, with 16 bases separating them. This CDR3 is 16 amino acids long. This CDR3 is CASSFLDGEANEKLFF. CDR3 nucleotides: TGTGCCAGCAGCTTCCTGGACGGTGAGGCGAATGAAAAACTGTTTTTT.

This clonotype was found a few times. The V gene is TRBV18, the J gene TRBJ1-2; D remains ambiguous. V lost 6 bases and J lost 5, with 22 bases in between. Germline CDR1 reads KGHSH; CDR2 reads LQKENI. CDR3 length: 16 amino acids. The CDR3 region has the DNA TGTGCCAGCTCGCGGGCCGTTGCGCCAACCGATTATGGCTACACCTTC. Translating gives CASSRAVAPTDYGYTF.

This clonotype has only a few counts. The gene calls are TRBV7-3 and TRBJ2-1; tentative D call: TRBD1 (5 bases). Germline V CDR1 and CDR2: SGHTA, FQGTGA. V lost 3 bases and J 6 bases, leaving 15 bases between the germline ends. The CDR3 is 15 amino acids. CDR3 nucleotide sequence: TGTGCCAGCAGCTTGGGGCGGTCCTGGAGCAATGAGCAGTTCTTC. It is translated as CASSLGRSWSNEQFF. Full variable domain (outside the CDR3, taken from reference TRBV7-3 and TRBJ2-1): GAGVSQTPSNKVTEKGKYVELRCDPISGHTALYWYRQSLGQGPEFLIYFQGTGAADDSGLPNDRFFAVRPEGSVSTLKIQRTERGDSAVYLCASSLGRSWSNEQFFGPGTRLTVL.

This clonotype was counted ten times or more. CDR3 protein: CASSLGFTDTQYF. The CDR3 nucleotides read TGTGCCAGCAGCTTGGGCTTCACAGATACGCAGTATTTT. This chain links TRBV7-2 with TRBJ2-3; D is unresolved. V dropped 3 bases and J dropped 2 bases, with 6 bases sitting between them. Per the germline V gene, CDR1 is SGHTA and CDR2 is FQGNSA. The CDR3 runs 13 residues.

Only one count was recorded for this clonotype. The CDR3 reads CASTLMAPVRPNTEAFF. The CDR3 DNA reads TGTGCCAGCACCTTAATGGCACCCGTACGCCCGAACACTGAAGCTTTCTTT. The genes are TRBV6-2 or TRBV6-3 and TRBJ1-1; D is unresolved. Germline V gene sequence: CDR1 MNHEY, CDR2 SVGEGT. The CDR3 is made up of 17 amino acids. V was cut by 7 bases and J by 1 base, with 22 bases left in between.

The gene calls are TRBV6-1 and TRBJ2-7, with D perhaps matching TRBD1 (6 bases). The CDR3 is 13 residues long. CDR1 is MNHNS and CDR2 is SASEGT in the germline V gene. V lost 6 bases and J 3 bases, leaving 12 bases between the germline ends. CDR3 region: CASRGQLLYEQYF. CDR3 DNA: TGTGCCAGCAGGGGACAACTACTCTACGAGCAGTACTTC.

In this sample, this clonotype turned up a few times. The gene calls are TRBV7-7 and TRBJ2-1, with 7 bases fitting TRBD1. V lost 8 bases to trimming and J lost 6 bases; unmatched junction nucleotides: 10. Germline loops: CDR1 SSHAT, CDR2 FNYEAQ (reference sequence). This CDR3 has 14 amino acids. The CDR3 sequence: CASGPTGPSNEQFF. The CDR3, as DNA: TGTGCCAGCGGACCGACAGGGCCCTCCAATGAGCAGTTCTTC.

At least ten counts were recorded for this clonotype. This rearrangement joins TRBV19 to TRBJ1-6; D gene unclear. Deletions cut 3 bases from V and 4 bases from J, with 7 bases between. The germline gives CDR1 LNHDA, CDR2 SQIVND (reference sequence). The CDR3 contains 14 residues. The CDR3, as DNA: TGTGCCAGTAGTATTCGCCCGTATAATTCACCCCTCCACTTT. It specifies CASSIRPYNSPLHF.

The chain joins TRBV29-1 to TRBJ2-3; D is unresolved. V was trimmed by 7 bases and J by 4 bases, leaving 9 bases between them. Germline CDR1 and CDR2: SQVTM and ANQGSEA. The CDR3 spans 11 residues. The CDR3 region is CSDSRADTQYF. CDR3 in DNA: TGCAGCGACTCCCGCGCAGATACGCAGTATTTT.

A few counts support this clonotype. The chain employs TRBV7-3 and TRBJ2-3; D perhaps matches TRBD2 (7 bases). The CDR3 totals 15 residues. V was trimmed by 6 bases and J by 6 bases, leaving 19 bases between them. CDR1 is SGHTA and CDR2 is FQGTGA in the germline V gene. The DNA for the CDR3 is TGTGCCAGCAGTTCCCAGTCGGGGGGCTTTGATACGCAGTATTTT. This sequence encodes CASSSQSGGFDTQYF.